One and the same sample provided the 8 T cell receptor beta chains below, sequenced in a study of T cell responses to AZD1222 COVID-19 vaccine (dated by TCRdb to the early 2020s). The library was made by the immunoSEQ multiplex PCR assay. TCRdb stores this immuneACCESS table with in-frame sequences only. Part of the clones is absent; in the studies checked, under half of the shortfall reflects unresolved V genes, and no reason is known for the rest. The sample contains over 150,000 clones, approximately 90% of them found a single time. In total, the top ten clones hold 2.5% to 3.5% of the sample. The time point label, as the study defines it: baseline before first vaccination. The sample consisted of peripheral blood, taken on day 0 of AZD1222 vaccination. The receptor set was obtained from an adult in good health.

This chain joins TRBV19 and TRBJ2-1; 10 nucleotides line up with TRBD2. Trimming cost V 3 bases and J 0 bases; bases outside gene matches: 2. There are 16 residues in the CDR3. Germline V gives CDR1 LNHDA, CDR2 SQIVND (reference sequence). The chain's CDR3 is CASSIPSGGSYNEQFF. CDR3 sequence (DNA): TGTGCCAGTAGTATCCCTAGCGGGGGCTCCTACAATGAGCAGTTCTTC.

The J gene is TRBJ1-2, the V gene TRBV7-6, with a weak D call TRBD1 (6 bases). CDR3 size: 15 residues. Germline V gene lookup returns CDR1 SGHVS and CDR2 FNYEAQ. V gave up 5 bases and J gave up 5 bases, with 18 bases separating them. CDR3 in DNA: TGTGCCAGCAGCCCCTCAAGCGGGGGGGCTTATGGCTACACCTTC. Its translation is CASSPSSGGAYGYTF.

The V and J genes are TRBV11-2 and TRBJ1-1, with a possible D match to TRBD1 (6 bases). CDR1 SGHAT and CDR2 FQNNGV come from the germline V gene. This CDR3 has 16 residues. The ends were cut back, 1 base at V and 4 bases at J, with 16 bases in the middle. The CDR3 spells CASSLGLGGDSTEAFF. As DNA, the CDR3 is TGTGCCAGCAGCTTAGGGTTGGGGGGCGACAGCACTGAAGCTTTCTTT.

V usage is TRBV7-3 and J usage is TRBJ2-6; TRBD2 matches 15 bases. Per the germline V gene, CDR1 is SGHTA and CDR2 is FQGTGA. The length of the CDR3 is 19 residues. After removal of 5 bases from V and 2 bases from J, the junction contained 7 bases not matched to a gene. CDR3 in amino acids: CASSPSGTSGGTGANVLTF. CDR3 nucleotide sequence: TGTGCCAGCAGCCCGTCCGGGACTAGCGGGGGGACTGGGGCCAACGTCCTGACTTTC.

The chain couples TRBV6-5 to TRBJ2-1; 7 bases are shared with TRBD1. The V gene's germline CDR1 is MNHEY and CDR2 SVGAGI. The CDR3 loop spans 15 amino acids. V gave up 5 bases and J gave up 2 bases; unmatched junction bases: 6. The CDR3 DNA sequence: TGTGCCAGCAGTATCGACAGGGCAGCCTACAATGAGCAGTTCTTC. The encoded protein is CASSIDRAAYNEQFF.

This sequence joins TRBV27 and TRBJ2-2; TRBD1 matches 8 bases. Germline V gene sequence: CDR1 MNHEY, CDR2 SMNVEV (reference sequence). After removal of 4 bases from V and 5 bases from J, the junction contained 6 bases not matched to a gene. The CDR3 runs 15 residues. The CDR3 loop reads CASSYGQGGTGELFF. CDR3 bases: TGTGCCAGCAGTTACGGACAGGGTGGGACCGGGGAGCTGTTTTTT.

V gene TRBV4-2 combines with J gene TRBJ2-1, with D possibly TRBD2 on 5 matching bases. This CDR3 comprises 13 residues. V lost 0 bases, J lost 15 bases, and 15 bases lay in between. Germline values: CDR1 LGHNA, CDR2 YNFKEQ. CDR3 protein: CASSQDRATRGFF. The CDR3 bases are TGTGCCAGCAGCCAAGATCGAGCGACCCGGGGGTTCTTC.

The rearrangement joins TRBV4-3 to TRBJ1-1, with D possibly TRBD1 on 6 matching bases. Trimming pared 1 base from V and 7 bases from J, leaving 13 bases between. CDR1 is LGHNA, CDR2 YSLEER, per germline. This CDR3 spans 14 amino acids. The CDR3 region is CASSQVLGGVEAFF. The CDR3 DNA follows: TGCGCCAGCAGCCAAGTACTAGGGGGGGTTGAAGCTTTCTTT.